The 16 T cell receptor beta chains reported below all come from one sample, sequenced in a study of CD8 T cells in Susac syndrome. Reverse transcription used about 0.45 to 1 ug RNA and random hexamers. MiXCR was run by TCRdb on the immunoSEQ multiplex PCR reads, yielding one entry per CDR3 protein. The sample yields around 220,000 distinct CDR3 sequences, about 94% seen once. Input material: CD8+ T cells from PBMCs. Receptor source: a human donor with multiple sclerosis.

The chain couples TRBV6-2 or TRBV6-3 to TRBJ2-3; no clear D. The CDR3 length is 13 residues. Germline CDR1 is MNHEY and CDR2 is SVGEGT. V lost 2 bases and J lost 6, with 9 bases in between. Here the CDR3 DNA reads TGTGCCAGCAGTTACCCCTTGGGGGATACGCAGTATTTT. Amino acid sequence: CASSYPLGDTQYF.

The chain recombines TRBV6-1 with TRBJ2-7; D tentatively fits TRBD1 or TRBD2 (6 bases each). V lost 8 bases and J 0 bases, leaving 32 bases between the germline ends. The germline gives CDR1 MNHNS, CDR2 SASEGT. The CDR3 extends over 20 amino acids. The CDR3 spells CASSPGNLQGLPSFSYEQYF. DNA for the CDR3: TGTGCCAGCTCTCCCGGAAACCTACAGGGACTCCCTTCCTTCTCCTACGAGCAGTACTTC.

V is TRBV30 and J is TRBJ1-4; D call uncertain. Per germline, CDR1 GTSNPN and CDR2 SVGIG (reference sequence). Trimming shortened V by 2 bases and J by 12 bases, and 13 bases separated the two germline ends. The CDR3 runs to 12 residues. CDR3: CAWSTTTTQLFF. The CDR3 nucleotides are TGTGCCTGGAGTACTACAACCACCCAACTGTTTTTT. Filled out from reference TRBV30 and TRBJ1-4, the complete variable domain reads SQTIHQWPATLVQPVGSPLSLECTVEGTSNPNLYWYRQAAGRGLQLLFYSVGIGQISSEVPQNLSASRPQDRQFILSSKKLLLSDSGFYLCAWSTTTTQLFFGSGTQLSVL.

V is TRBV12-3 or TRBV12-4 and J is TRBJ1-6; TRBD1 matches at 7 bases. The CDR3 runs to 14 residues. The junction had 3 bases not matched to a gene; V was cut back by 4 bases and J by 6 bases. The DNA for the CDR3 is TGTGCCAGCAGTTGGGGGACAGTTAATTCACCCCTCCACTTT. It specifies CASSWGTVNSPLHF.

This clonotype has only one observation. The chain couples TRBV30 to TRBJ1-3, with TRBD1 identical over 7 bases. The germline gives CDR1 GTSNPN, CDR2 SVGIG (reference sequence). J lost 7 bases, V lost 3 bases, and 6 bases had no gene match. The CDR3 is 13 amino acids. The CDR3 DNA is TGTGCCTGGAGAGGAAGGGGGCTGAACACCATATATTTT. Its translation is CAWRGRGLNTIYF.

The rearrangement uses TRBV12-3 or TRBV12-4 and TRBJ1-2; D remains unclear. The V gene lost 2 bases and the J gene lost 3 bases, with 10 bases spanning the gap. There are 14 residues in the CDR3. The CDR3 loop reads CASSLNRRYYGYTF. In DNA form, the CDR3 reads TGTGCCAGCAGTTTAAACAGACGGTACTATGGCTACACCTTC.

The chain links TRBV11-1 to TRBJ2-2; TRBD2 might be the D (6 bases). Germline V gives CDR1 SGHAT, CDR2 FQDESV (reference sequence). The CDR3 is made up of 13 amino acids. The ends were cut back, 3 bases at V and 5 bases at J, with 7 bases in the middle. The chain's CDR3 is CASSFGLTGELFF. The CDR3 nucleotides are TGTGCCAGCAGCTTTGGACTAACCGGGGAGCTGTTTTTT.

The chain couples TRBV23-1 to TRBJ2-1; the D is unclear. TRBV23-1 is marked as an open reading frame, function uncertain. This CDR3 comprises 14 residues. The ends were cut back, 0 bases at V and 8 bases at J, with 11 bases in the middle. The CDR3 sequence is CASSQSSHSHEQFF. Written as DNA, the CDR3 is TGCGCCAGCAGTCAATCCAGTCACTCTCATGAGCAGTTCTTC.

V is TRBV9 and J is TRBJ1-1; D is possibly TRBD1 (6 bases). The V gene lost 4 bases and the J gene lost 3 bases, with 22 bases spanning the gap. The CDR3 runs 17 residues. Germline-derived CDR1 and CDR2 are SGDLS and YYNGEE. CDR3 loop: CASSPRGGARSDTEAFF. The CDR3 DNA follows: TGTGCCAGCAGCCCTCGGGGGGGGGCGCGCTCGGACACTGAAGCTTTCTTT.

CDR3 protein: CASSPGDRHYEQYF. The CDR3 bases are TGTGCCAGCAGCCCCGGAGACAGGCACTACGAGCAGTACTTC. This chain connects TRBV7-9 to TRBJ2-7, with D possibly matching TRBD1 (6 bases). This CDR3 has 14 amino acids. With 5 bases removed from V and 3 bases from J, the gap between germline ends came to 14 bases. CDR1 SEHNR and CDR2 FQNEAQ come from the germline V gene (reference sequence). The full variable domain, its missing parts supplied by reference TRBV7-9 and TRBJ2-7, is DTGVSQNPRHKITKRGQNVTFRCDPISEHNRLYWYRQTLGQGPEFLTYFQNEAQLEKSRLLSDRFSAERPKGSFSTLEIQRTEQGDSAMYLCASSPGDRHYEQYFGPGTRLTVT.

The chain recombines TRBV19 with TRBJ2-1; TRBD2 matches 9 bases. This CDR3 has 15 residues. V shed 5 bases, J shed 4 bases, and the junction held 6 bases outside the gene matches. The germline CDR1 and CDR2 sequences are LNHDA and SQIVND (reference sequence). The CDR3 is CASSPGSGGYNEQFF. Written as DNA, the CDR3 is TGTGCCAGTAGTCCCGGTAGCGGGGGTTACAATGAGCAGTTCTTC.

The gene calls are TRBV7-9 and TRBJ2-2; TRBD2 matches 7 bases. After removal of 5 bases from V and 6 bases from J, the junction contained 9 bases not matched to a gene. Germline V gene data show CDR1 as SEHNR and CDR2 as FQNEAQ (reference sequence). The CDR3 has 15 amino acids. Here the CDR3 reads CASSSGGRSAGELFF. CDR3 in DNA: TGTGCCAGCAGCAGTGGCGGGAGAAGCGCCGGGGAGCTGTTTTTT.

As DNA, the CDR3 is TGTGCCAGCACCGGCCCTGGAGGCCGTGGGGCCAACGTCCTGACTTTC. Translated, it gives CASTGPGGRGANVLTF. The rearrangement joins TRBV5-5 to TRBJ2-6, with D possibly being TRBD2 (5 bases). Germline V lookup: CDR1 SGHKS, CDR2 YYEKEE (reference sequence). The V end was cut by 6 bases, the J end by 3 bases, with 16 bases between. This CDR3 spans 16 amino acids.

The chain combines TRBV7-8 with TRBJ1-1; 11 nucleotides align to TRBD1. Germline V gene sequence: CDR1 SGHVS, CDR2 FQNEAQ. The CDR3 is 17 residues long. The ends lost 0 bases at V and 1 base at J; junction bases unmatched: 4. The CDR3 loop is CASSLARTGGRNTEAFF. Written as DNA, the CDR3 is TGTGCCAGCAGCTTAGCGAGGACAGGGGGCAGGAACACTGAAGCTTTCTTT.

The chain joins TRBV7-9 to TRBJ2-1; 12 positions match TRBD2. The CDR3 extends over 16 amino acids. Germline V lookup: CDR1 SEHNR, CDR2 FQNEAQ (reference sequence). The junction had 8 bases not matched to a gene; V was cut back by 1 base and J by 10 bases. The CDR3 is CASSLGLAGGPGEQFF. DNA for the CDR3: TGTGCCAGCAGCTTAGGTCTAGCGGGAGGGCCGGGGGAGCAGTTCTTC. Supplemented by reference TRBV7-9 and TRBJ2-1, the full variable domain reads DTGVSQNPRHKITKRGQNVTFRCDPISEHNRLYWYRQTLGQGPEFLTYFQNEAQLEKSRLLSDRFSAERPKGSFSTLEIQRTEQGDSAMYLCASSLGLAGGPGEQFFGPGTRLTVL.

This clonotype came up a few times. J is TRBJ2-7 and V is TRBV12-3 or TRBV12-4, with TRBD1 matching 10 bases. Germline trimming cut 8 bases from V and 5 bases from J; bases unmatched to any gene: 9. The CDR3 covers 14 residues. The CDR3 DNA follows: TGTGCCAGCTGGAATCCCGGGACAGGGGACGAGCAGTACTTC. It encodes CASWNPGTGDEQYF.